The T cell receptor beta chain under discussion was sequenced for a study of radiation and T cells in renal cell carcinoma. Study-level background: Nephrectomy followed 15 Gy stereotactic body radiation by 4 weeks.

Noted time point: baseline pretreatment blood. Noted treatment: 15 Gy SBRT to primary tumor, nephrectomy 4 weeks later. Serial blood draws occurred at baseline and 2 and 4 weeks post-SBRT. The CDR3 has 12 residues. Germline V gives CDR1 GTSNPN, CDR2 SVGIG (reference sequence). Unmatched junction bases numbered 5, after V lost 4 bases and J lost 6 bases. TCRdb's table, derived via immunoSEQ multiplex PCR, lists solely in-frame clones and lacks some. The table shows 150,000 or so clones, with around 90% occurring only once. Regarding this clone: Its cognate antigen is unknown.

Regarding the study as a whole: No pretreatment tumor biopsies were available for baseline clonotypes.

The TCR was taken from a woman between 65 and 79 years old with renal cell carcinoma. V usage is TRBV30 and J usage is TRBJ1-1; 7 nucleotides agree with TRBD1. Sample: blood, taken from a patient whose treatment included radiotherapy and nephrectomy. The CDR3 DNA follows: TGTGCCTGGACCAAGCAGGGGGCTGAAGCTTTCTTT. Translating it yields CAWTKQGAEAFF.